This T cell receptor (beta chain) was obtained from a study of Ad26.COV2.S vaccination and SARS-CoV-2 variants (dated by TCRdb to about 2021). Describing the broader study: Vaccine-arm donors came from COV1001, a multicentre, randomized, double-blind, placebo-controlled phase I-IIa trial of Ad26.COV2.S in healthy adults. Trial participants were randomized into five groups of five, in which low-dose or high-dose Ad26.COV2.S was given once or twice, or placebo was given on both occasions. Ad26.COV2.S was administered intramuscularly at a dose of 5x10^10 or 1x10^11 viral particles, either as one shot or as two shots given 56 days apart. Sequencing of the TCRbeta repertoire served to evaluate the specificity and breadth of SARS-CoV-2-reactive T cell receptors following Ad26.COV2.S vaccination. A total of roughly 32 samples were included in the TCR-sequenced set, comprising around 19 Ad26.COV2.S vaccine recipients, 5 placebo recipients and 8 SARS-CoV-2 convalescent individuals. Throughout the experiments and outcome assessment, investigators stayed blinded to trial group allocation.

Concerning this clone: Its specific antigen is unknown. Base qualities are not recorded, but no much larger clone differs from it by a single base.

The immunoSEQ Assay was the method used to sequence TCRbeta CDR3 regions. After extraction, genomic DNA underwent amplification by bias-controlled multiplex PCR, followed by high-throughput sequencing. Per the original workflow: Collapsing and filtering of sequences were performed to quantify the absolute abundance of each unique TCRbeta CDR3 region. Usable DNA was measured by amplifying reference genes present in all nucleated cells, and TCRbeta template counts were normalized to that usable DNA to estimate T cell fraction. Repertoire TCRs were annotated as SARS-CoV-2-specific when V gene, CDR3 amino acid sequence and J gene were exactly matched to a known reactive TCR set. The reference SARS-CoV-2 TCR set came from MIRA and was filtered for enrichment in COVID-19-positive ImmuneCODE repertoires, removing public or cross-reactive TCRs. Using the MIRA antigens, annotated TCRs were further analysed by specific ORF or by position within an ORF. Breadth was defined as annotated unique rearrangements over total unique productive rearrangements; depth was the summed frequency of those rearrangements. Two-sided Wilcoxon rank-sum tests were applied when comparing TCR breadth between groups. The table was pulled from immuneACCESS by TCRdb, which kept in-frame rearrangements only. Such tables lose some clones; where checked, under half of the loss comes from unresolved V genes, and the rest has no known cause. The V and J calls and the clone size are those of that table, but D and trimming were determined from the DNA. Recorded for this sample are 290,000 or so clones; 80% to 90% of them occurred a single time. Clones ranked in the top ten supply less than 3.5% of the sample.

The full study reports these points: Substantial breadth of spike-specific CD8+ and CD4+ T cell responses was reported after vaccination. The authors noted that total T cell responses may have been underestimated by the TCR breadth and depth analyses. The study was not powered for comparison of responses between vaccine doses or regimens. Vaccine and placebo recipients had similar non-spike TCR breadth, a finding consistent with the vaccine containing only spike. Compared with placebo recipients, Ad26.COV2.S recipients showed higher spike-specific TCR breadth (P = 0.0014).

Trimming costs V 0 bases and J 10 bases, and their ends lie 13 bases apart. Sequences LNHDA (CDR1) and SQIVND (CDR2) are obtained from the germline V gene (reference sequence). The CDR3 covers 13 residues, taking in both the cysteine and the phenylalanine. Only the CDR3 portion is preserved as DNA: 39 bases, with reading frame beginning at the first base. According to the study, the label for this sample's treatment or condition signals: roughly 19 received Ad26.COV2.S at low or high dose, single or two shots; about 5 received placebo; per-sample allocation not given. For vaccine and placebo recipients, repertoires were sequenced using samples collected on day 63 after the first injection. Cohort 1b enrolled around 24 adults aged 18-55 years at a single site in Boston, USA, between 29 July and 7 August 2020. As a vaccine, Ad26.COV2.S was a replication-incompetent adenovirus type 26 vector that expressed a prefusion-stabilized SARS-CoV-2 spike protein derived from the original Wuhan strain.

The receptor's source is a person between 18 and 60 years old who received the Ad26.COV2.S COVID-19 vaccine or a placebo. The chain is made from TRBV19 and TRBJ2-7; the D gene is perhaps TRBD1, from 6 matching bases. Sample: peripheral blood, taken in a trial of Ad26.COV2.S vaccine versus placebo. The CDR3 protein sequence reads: CASSIDWGRFQYF. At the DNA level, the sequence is TGTGCCAGTAGTATAGATTGGGGGCGCTTTCAGTACTTC.